This T cell receptor (beta chain) was sequenced for a study of shared clonotypes between healthy human individuals. At the level of the study: Three CD4 naive, three CD4 memory, two CD8 naive and one CD8 memory plate were used per donor. Regarding the study as a whole: What naive subsets generally showed was a larger estimated richness than memory subsets showed. Naive CD4 clonotypes were shared across a handful of donors at roughly 5%.

This CDR3 is 18 amino acids long. CDR1 MNHEY and CDR2 SMNVEV come from the germline V gene (reference sequence). Trimming removed 4 bases from V and 0 bases from J, with 19 bases in between. This was a deep-level run. The data were produced by immunoSEQ multiplex PCR, yet TCRdb's version contains in-frame clones alone and is incomplete. The sample yields roughly 2.2 million clones, 90% to 95% seen once. As concerns this clone: Its specificity is not known.

This receptor was obtained from a man aged 18 to 35 in good health. Some clones in this sample may be carry-over from other donors' samples. The genes are TRBV27 and TRBJ2-1; no reliable D call. The sequencing sample was made of naive CD4+ T cells from PBMCs. Sample subset: CD45RA+ positively selected. The CDR3 sequence is CASSSGRVRRSSYNEQFF. CDR3 sequence (DNA): TGTGCCAGCAGTTCGGGTAGGGTGAGAAGGAGCTCCTACAATGAGCAGTTCTTC.